This TCR beta chain was captured in a study of CD8+ T cells in alopecia areata. Study findings and constraints: Since there was just one nonresponder, nobody can yet say how baseline CD8+ expansion ties to response.

Comments on this clone: Its target is not known.

Described treatment: oral pan-JAK inhibitor, 5-10 mg twice daily. Sequencing used cDNA as its template, made by extracting RNA and reverse transcribing it. Sequencing was performed with immunoSEQ multiplex PCR; in TCRdb, only in-frame clones are kept and a portion is missing. This sample has over 120,000 clones; 54% occur once, and the top ten carry roughly 15%. The CDR3 has 16 amino acids. V was pared by 4 bases and J by 1 base, with 6 bases of the junction left unmatched. The V gene's germline CDR1 is SGHRS and CDR2 YFSETQ. The clonotype comes from a human donor with alopecia areata. V usage is TRBV5-1 and J usage is TRBJ2-5, with 11 bases aligning to TRBD1. The sequencing used CD8+ T cells sorted from blood, collected at week 4, from a patient treated with tofacitinib. CDR3 residues: CASSPWGQGVQETQYF. The DNA for the CDR3 is TGCGCCAGCAGCCCCTGGGGACAGGGGGTCCAAGAGACCCAGTACTTC.